The TCR beta chain described here comes from a study of T cell repertoires in cytomegalovirus infection. Turning to the study itself: CMV epitopes, recently identified HLA-C-restricted and well-studied HLA-B-restricted, were used. Both CMV infection and a matching HLA type were indicated by public TCR beta signatures. Whole-study results and caveats: HLA-C-restricted, CMV-specific TCR beta clonotypes were dominant ex vivo. Of the TCR beta families, the public ones yielded a cumulative frequency that identified carriers of CMV plus the relevant HLA.

Points on this clonotype: Its cognate antigen is unknown.

Germline CDR1 SGHVS, CDR2 FNYEAQ. V was pared by 5 bases and J by 5 bases, with 15 bases between. The CDR3 extends over 14 amino acids. TCRdb passed the reads through MiXCR, listing each CDR3 protein once. The sample consists of around 34,000 distinct CDR3 sequences, around half of them appearing once. This rearrangement joins TRBV7-6 to TRBJ2-5; D might be TRBD1 or TRBD2, each matching 5 bases. The sequencing used CD8+ T cells from cultured PBMCs, collected from culture after CMV antigen stimulation. This receptor was taken from a human donor in good health (CMV status not recorded). Some clones in this sample may be carry-over from other donors' samples. CDR3 amino acids: CASSDGANKETQYF. The CDR3, as DNA: TGTGCCAGCAGCGACGGGGCTAACAAGGAGACCCAGTACTTC. The full variable domain, its missing parts supplied by reference TRBV7-6 and TRBJ2-5, is GAGVSQSPRYKVTKRGQDVALRCDPISGHVSLYWYRQALGQGPEFLTYFNYEAQQDKSGLPNDRFSAERPEGSISTLTIQRTEQRDSAMYRCASSDGANKETQYFGPGTRLLVL.